Each of the 28 T cell receptor beta chains below was sequenced from the same sample in a study of identical twins. TCRdb reprocessed the 5' RACE reads via MiXCR and lists one record per CDR3 protein. The table lists about 790,000 distinct CDR3 sequences, 15% to 20% of them singletons. The data also belong to a second study, concerning T cells expressing NK-cell markers.

Sequencing was performed on PBMCs. The receptors come from a young woman in good health.

This clonotype was seen only a few times. This sequence joins TRBV11-2 and TRBJ2-1, with D perhaps TRBD1 or TRBD2 (6 bases each). Trimming took off 0 bases at V and 9 bases at J, with 12 bases between the two ends. The CDR3 is 14 residues long. Germline loops: CDR1 SGHAT, CDR2 FQNNGV. CDR3 bases: TGTGCCAGCAGCTTAGATCAGGGGACTCGTGAGCAGTTCTTC. This translates into CASSLDQGTREQFF. The whole variable domain, remainder taken from reference TRBV11-2 and TRBJ2-1, is EAGVAQSPRYKIIEKRQSVAFWCNPISGHATLYWYQQILGQGPKLLIQFQNNGVVDDSQLPKDRFSAERLKGVDSTLKIQPAKLEDSAVYLCASSLDQGTREQFFGPGTRLTVL.

The chain links TRBV18 to TRBJ2-7, with 8 bases fitting TRBD2. CDR3 length: 16 residues. CDR1 is KGHSH, CDR2 LQKENI, per germline. The V gene end was trimmed by 3 bases and the J gene end by 3 bases; junction bases not matched to a gene: 10. CDR3 nucleotide sequence: TGTGCCAGCTCACCCTTCGCGGGAGGACGGTTCTACGAGCAGTACTTC. Its translation: CASSPFAGGRFYEQYF.

The rearrangement links TRBV5-1 to TRBJ2-5, with 12 bases lining up with TRBD2. The CDR3 spans 15 residues. V gave up 3 bases and J gave up 1 base; unmatched junction bases: 1. The germline V gene has CDR1 SGHRS and CDR2 YFSETQ. This CDR3 reads CASSWTSGTQETQYF. CDR3 nucleotide sequence: TGCGCCAGCAGCTGGACTAGCGGGACCCAAGAGACCCAGTACTTC.

The V call is TRBV10-3, the J call TRBJ2-2; either TRBD1 or TRBD2 may fit D (5 bases each). V was pared by 10 bases and J by 0 bases, with 15 bases between. The CDR3 is 15 residues long. The germline CDR1 and CDR2 sequences are ENHRY and SYGVKD. The CDR3 DNA reads as TGTGCCACCGCCCGGGACGTCTCGAACACCGGGGAGCTGTTTTTT. This sequence encodes CATARDVSNTGELFF.

The chain couples TRBV5-1 to TRBJ2-1, with 12 bases aligning to TRBD2. Trimming took 5 bases from V and 6 from J; bases not matched to a gene: 6. The CDR3 spans 15 residues. Per the germline V gene, CDR1 is SGHRS and CDR2 is YFSETQ. CDR3 sequence (DNA): TGCGCCAGCAGACCCGGGACTAGCGGGTTCAATGAGCAGTTCTTC. This gives the protein CASRPGTSGFNEQFF. The full variable domain, its missing parts supplied by reference TRBV5-1 and TRBJ2-1, is KAGVTQTPRYLIKTRGQQVTLSCSPISGHRSVSWYQQTPGQGLQFLFEYFSETQRNKGNFPGRFSGRQFSNSRSEMNVSTLELGDSALYLCASRPGTSGFNEQFFGPGTRLTVL.

J is TRBJ2-1 and V is TRBV6-2 or TRBV6-3, with 11 bases matching TRBD2. The CDR3 totals 15 residues. J lost 15 bases, V lost 5 bases, and 15 bases had no gene match. The V gene's germline CDR1 is MNHEY and CDR2 SVGEGT. The CDR3: CASSHRGLAEGGRFF. CDR3 nucleotides: TGTGCCAGCAGTCACCGGGGACTAGCGGAGGGGGGGCGGTTCTTC.

The chain uses TRBV20-1 and TRBJ1-1; unclear D gene. Germline-derived CDR1 and CDR2 are DFQATT and SNEGSKA (reference sequence). This CDR3 spans 12 amino acids. Trimming left V 1 base short and J 4 bases short, with 7 bases between. CDR3 residues: CSARASGTEAFF. CDR3 bases: TGCAGTGCTAGAGCTTCGGGCACTGAAGCTTTCTTT.

This clonotype was observed at least ten times. The chain joins TRBV29-1 to TRBJ2-3, with D perhaps matching TRBD2 (6 bases). CDR1 and CDR2 (germline): SQVTM, ANQGSEA. The CDR3 extends over 13 amino acids. The DNA for the CDR3 is TGCAGTTGCAGGCGGGGTAGCACAGATACGCAGTATTTT. Translated, it gives CSCRRGSTDTQYF.

This clonotype was seen more than once but under ten times. The V and J genes are TRBV12-3 or TRBV12-4 and TRBJ2-7, with TRBD1 as a possible D gene (6 bases). V was cut by 2 bases and J by 7 bases, with 15 bases left in between. This CDR3 is 14 amino acids long. CDR3 DNA: TGTGCCAGCAGTTTATCCCAGGGGATAGGGGAGCAGTACTTC. This gives the protein CASSLSQGIGEQYF.

In this sample, this clonotype turned up a few times. The J gene is TRBJ2-1, the V gene TRBV9; D tentatively fits TRBD1 or TRBD2 (6 bases each). Germline CDR1 and CDR2: SGDLS and YYNGEE. The V end was cut by 4 bases, the J end by 9 bases, with 20 bases between. This CDR3 spans 15 amino acids. The CDR3 loop reads CASSPIPGAPGEQFF. CDR3 in DNA: TGTGCCAGCAGCCCGATCCCGGGGGCTCCCGGTGAGCAGTTCTTC.

This sequence joins TRBV5-4 and TRBJ2-5; D is possibly TRBD2 (5 bases). V lost 4 bases to trimming and J lost 2 bases, with 15 bases between them. Germline loops: CDR1 SGHNT, CDR2 YYREEE (reference sequence). CDR3 length: 15 residues. The CDR3 DNA reads as TGTGCCAGCAGCCCGACTACGACCGAGCAAGAGACCCAGTACTTC. It yields the protein CASSPTTTEQETQYF.

The rearrangement joins TRBV9 to TRBJ2-7; D is possibly TRBD2 (6 bases). Germline V CDR1 and CDR2: SGDLS, YYNGEE. CDR3 size: 15 residues. V lost 3 bases and J lost 3, with 16 bases in between. CDR3 DNA: TGTGCCAGCAGCGCGGCCGCTAGCGAAAACTACGAGCAGTACTTC. It translates to CASSAAASENYEQYF. The full variable domain, its missing parts supplied by reference TRBV9 and TRBJ2-7, is DSGVTQTPKHLITATGQRVTLRCSPRSGDLSVYWYQQSLDQGLQFLIQYYNGEERAKGNILERFSAQQFPDLHSELNLSSLELGDSALYFCASSAAASENYEQYFGPGTRLTVT.

The chain carries TRBV2 and TRBJ2-5, with D perhaps being TRBD1 or TRBD2 (6 bases each). There are 13 residues in the CDR3. V shed 7 bases and J shed 3 bases, with 12 bases lying between them. Germline CDR1 reads SNHLY; CDR2 reads FYNNEI. The CDR3 nucleotides are TGTGCCAGCATAGGGGGGATCGAAGAGACCCAGTACTTC. Protein product: CASIGGIEETQYF.

This clonotype came up a few times. The CDR3 protein is CASGQEFPHYGYTF. The CDR3 nucleotides are TGTGCCAGCGGGCAGGAATTTCCCCACTATGGCTACACCTTC. The chain links TRBV6-1 to TRBJ1-2, with no clear D. Trimming removed 8 bases from V and 3 bases from J, with 16 bases in between. The CDR3 has 14 amino acids. Germline V CDR1 and CDR2: MNHNS, SASEGT.

The chain is built from TRBV7-2 and TRBJ2-7, with D possibly matching TRBD2 (6 bases). The CDR3 loop spans 14 amino acids. Germline lookup yields CDR1 SGHTA and CDR2 FQGNSA. The ends were cut back, 1 base at V and 1 base at J, with 8 bases in the middle. The CDR3: CASSLEDYSYEQYF. The CDR3 DNA follows: TGTGCCAGCAGCTTAGAGGACTATTCCTACGAGCAGTACTTC.

Here the CDR3 DNA reads TGCGCCAGCAGCCATCCTAGCGGCACAGATACGCAGTATTTT. This translates into CASSHPSGTDTQYF. The chain joins TRBV5-1 to TRBJ2-3; TRBD2 might be the D (6 bases). Germline CDR1 reads SGHRS; CDR2 reads YFSETQ. This CDR3 contains 14 residues. With 4 bases removed from V and 1 base from J, the gap between germline ends came to 10 bases.

This clonotype has a handful of counts. The J gene is TRBJ2-1, the V gene TRBV6-5, with 15 bases lining up with TRBD2. The germline CDR1 and CDR2 sequences are MNHEY and SVGAGI. The junction had 5 bases not matched to a gene; V was cut back by 4 bases and J by 4 bases. CDR3 length: 17 amino acids. The CDR3 sequence: CASSSRTSGRGYNEQFF. The CDR3 nucleotides are TGTGCCAGCAGTTCCCGGACTAGCGGGAGGGGATACAATGAGCAGTTCTTC.

The chain carries TRBV12-5 and TRBJ2-1; 7 bases agree with TRBD1. The CDR3 extends over 16 amino acids. Germline V gene sequence: CDR1 LGHNT, CDR2 FRNRAP. The V gene end was trimmed by 5 bases and the J gene end by 8 bases; junction bases not matched to a gene: 15. The CDR3 loop is CASGAPPGTVAHEQFF. The CDR3 bases are TGTGCTAGTGGTGCTCCTCCCGGGACAGTAGCCCATGAGCAGTTCTTC.

Note on this clonotype: One junction end does not reproduce the germline sequence, and a read error may be involved. The chain combines TRBV6-2 or TRBV6-3 with TRBJ2-5; 7 nucleotides match TRBD2. Germline V lookup: CDR1 MNHEY, CDR2 SVGEGT. The CDR3 contains 11 residues. In DNA form, the CDR3 reads TGTGCCAGCAGTTACTTGGGTGGACTAGACTTC. Translated: CASSYLGGLDF.

The chain employs TRBV11-3 and TRBJ1-1; no clear D gene. Germline CDR1 reads SGHNT; CDR2 reads YENEEA. CDR3 length: 12 residues. Trimming removed 6 bases from V and 7 bases from J, with 12 bases in between. CDR3 coding DNA: TGTGCCAGCAGTTCTCTTGAGGGTGAAGCTTTCTTT. This codes for CASSSLEGEAFF.

As regards this clonotype: An end of the junction does not agree with germline; a read error may underlie this. V is TRBV7-7 and J is TRBJ2-5; D is unresolved. The CDR3 length is 14 residues. Germline assignment: CDR1 SSHAT and CDR2 FNYEAQ (reference sequence). CDR3 loop: CASSPDIIQETQYF. DNA of the CDR3: TGTGCTAGCAGCCCCGACATAATACAAGAGACCCAGTACTTC. Full variable domain (rest looked up from reference TRBV7-7 and TRBJ2-5): GAGVSQSPRYKVTKRGQDVTLRCDPISSHATLYWYQQALGQGPEFLTYFNYEAQPDKSGLPSDRFSAERPEGSISTLTIQRTEQRDSAMYRCASSPDIIQETQYFGPGTRLLVL.

The rearrangement joins TRBV7-8 to TRBJ2-2, with D possibly being TRBD1 or TRBD2 (5 bases each). The CDR3 totals 16 residues. The germline V and J ends were trimmed by 6 bases and 1 base, with 15 bases remaining between them. CDR1 is SGHVS, CDR2 FQNEAQ, per germline. The CDR3 coding sequence is TGTGCCAGCAGGTTCTTCGGGACCAAGAACACCGGGGAGCTGTTTTTT. This encodes CASRFFGTKNTGELFF.

The J gene is TRBJ1-2, the V gene TRBV5-1; 8 bases are shared with TRBD1. Germline assignment: CDR1 SGHRS and CDR2 YFSETQ. Trimming took 4 bases from V and 4 from J; bases not matched to a gene: 9. The CDR3 consists of 15 residues. The CDR3 bases are TGCGCCAGCAGCCCCGGACAGGGTTTCGTCTATGGCTACACCTTC. Protein product: CASSPGQGFVYGYTF.

This clonotype was picked up a small number of times. The chain joins TRBV15 to TRBJ1-1; 12 bases are a match to TRBD1. Germline V gene lookup returns CDR1 LNHNV and CDR2 YYDKDF (reference sequence). This CDR3 region has 16 residues. With V trimmed by 0 bases and J by 5 bases, 4 bases remained unmatched. The CDR3, as DNA: TGTGCCACCAGCAGAGATCGGGGACAGGGGGCAACTGAAGCTTTCTTT. This translates into CATSRDRGQGATEAFF. Together with reference TRBV15 and TRBJ1-1, the CDR3 gives the full variable domain: DAMVIQNPRYQVTQFGKPVTLSCSQTLNHNVMYWYQQKSSQAPKLLFHYYDKDFNNEADTPDNFQSRRPNTSFCFLDIRSPGLGDTAMYLCATSRDRGQGATEAFFGQGTRLTVV.

This clonotype was seen a few times. The chain carries TRBV21-1 and TRBJ2-7. TRBV21-1 is a listed pseudogene. The CDR3 sequence is 14 residues long. For the CDR3, the DNA is TGTGCCAGCAGCAAAGCGGAAGGAGCCTACGAGCAGTACTTC. This encodes CASSKAEGAYEQYF.

This clonotype occurred a few times. The rearrangement uses TRBV4-3 and TRBJ2-1, with TRBD2 matching over 7 bases. CDR3 length: 14 residues. V dropped 0 bases and J dropped 9; count of bases not matched to a gene: 5. CDR1 and CDR2 (germline): LGHNA, YSLEER. CDR3 loop: CASSQDGGVGEQFF. DNA of the CDR3: TGCGCCAGCAGCCAAGATGGGGGGGTGGGTGAGCAGTTCTTC.

The V and J genes are TRBV9 and TRBJ2-2; 8 bases agree with TRBD1. Trimming cost V 2 bases and J 5 bases; bases outside gene matches: 5. The V gene's germline CDR1 is SGDLS and CDR2 YYNGEE. The CDR3 runs to 15 residues. The CDR3 DNA follows: TGTGCCAGCAGCGTCTCCAGGGGGCGAACCGGGGAGCTGTTTTTT. Its translation: CASSVSRGRTGELFF. The full variable domain, with the rest looked up from reference TRBV9 and TRBJ2-2, is DSGVTQTPKHLITATGQRVTLRCSPRSGDLSVYWYQQSLDQGLQFLIQYYNGEERAKGNILERFSAQQFPDLHSELNLSSLELGDSALYFCASSVSRGRTGELFFGEGSRLTVL.

This clonotype showed up just a few times. The chain is built from TRBV20-1 and TRBJ1-5, with D hard to call. V was trimmed by 6 bases and J by 2 bases, leaving 14 bases between them. CDR3 length: 14 residues. CDR1 is DFQATT, CDR2 SNEGSKA, per germline (reference sequence). CDR3 in DNA: TGCAGTGCCGTCCTCCTAACGGGCAATCAGCCCCAGCATTTT. Its translation: CSAVLLTGNQPQHF.